The 31 T cell receptor beta chains below all came from one sample that was sequenced in a study of cytomegalovirus exposure and HLA in healthy donors. This table comes from immunoSEQ multiplex PCR, and its TCRdb copy is limited to in-frame clones, with some not included. The repertoire holds 120,000 or so clones, with under 90% as singletons. Sequencing was performed on PBMCs. The source is a young woman in good health and CMV-seronegative.

This rearrangement joins TRBV7-6 to TRBJ1-1; 8 bases match TRBD1. Losses at the gene ends were 5 bases for V and 4 bases for J; bases not matched to a gene: 9. The CDR3 is 15 amino acids. Germline CDR1 SGHVS, CDR2 FNYEAQ. The CDR3 DNA sequence: TGTGCCAGCAGCCCGCTACAGGGGGTGTCCACTGAAGCTTTCTTT. This translates into CASSPLQGVSTEAFF.

The CDR3 DNA reads TGCGCCAGCAGCTTGGGGTCGGACGAGCAGTACTTC. Its protein is CASSLGSDEQYF. The genes are TRBV5-1 and TRBJ2-7, with no clear D. Trimming stripped 0 bases from V and 5 bases from J, with 6 bases between. Germline V gives CDR1 SGHRS, CDR2 YFSETQ. The CDR3 loop spans 12 amino acids.

The rearrangement uses TRBV7-9 and TRBJ2-7, with no clear D. V was clipped by 1 base and J by 4 bases, with 11 bases between them. CDR3 size: 14 residues. Germline lookup yields CDR1 SEHNR and CDR2 FQNEAQ (reference sequence). CDR3 loop: CASSLDWAAYEQYF. The CDR3 coding sequence is TGTGCCAGCAGCTTAGATTGGGCAGCTTACGAGCAGTACTTC.

As to this clone: This sample includes further DNA sequences coding for the same CDR3. The chain joins TRBV7-9 to TRBJ2-1, with a weak D call TRBD1 (6 bases). This CDR3 has 13 residues. Trimming took off 1 base at V and 6 bases at J, with 7 bases between the two ends. Germline-derived CDR1 and CDR2 are SEHNR and FQNEAQ (reference sequence). CDR3 amino acids: CASSLGGGNEQFF. The DNA for the CDR3 is TGTGCCAGCAGCTTAGGAGGGGGCAATGAGCAGTTCTTC.

The gene calls are TRBV20-1 and TRBJ2-1; D uncertain. Trimming took off 6 bases at V and 8 bases at J, with 11 bases between the two ends. This CDR3 has 11 residues. Germline lookup yields CDR1 DFQATT and CDR2 SNEGSKA (reference sequence). The CDR3 loop is CSAKRLYEQFF. CDR3 DNA sequence: TGCAGTGCGAAAAGACTTTATGAGCAGTTCTTC.

V usage is TRBV5-1 and J usage is TRBJ2-7; 10 bases fit TRBD2. The CDR3 is 15 residues long. After removal of 0 bases from V and 5 bases from J, the junction contained 5 bases not matched to a gene. CDR1 SGHRS and CDR2 YFSETQ come from the germline V gene. CDR3 nucleotides: TGCGCCAGCAGCTTGGGGCTAGCGGGAGTGGACGAGCAGTACTTC. The encoded protein is CASSLGLAGVDEQYF.

The V call is TRBV18, the J call TRBJ2-1, with a tentative D call TRBD2 (5 bases). The V end lost 0 bases, the J end lost 7 bases, and 16 bases lay between the germline ends. CDR1 is KGHSH and CDR2 is LQKENI in the germline V gene. The CDR3 sequence is 16 residues long. The CDR3 DNA reads TGTGCCAGCTCACCACCGAGGCTCGACGGCGGGAATGAGCAGTTCTTC. This gives the protein CASSPPRLDGGNEQFF.

This chain uses TRBV13 with TRBJ2-7, with a tentative D call TRBD2 (5 bases). Germline V CDR1 and CDR2: PRHDT, FYEKMQ (reference sequence). The CDR3 covers 16 residues. V was pared by 2 bases and J by 2 bases, with 16 bases between. CDR3 region: CASSLRWERETYEQYF. The DNA for the CDR3 is TGTGCCAGCAGCTTACGCTGGGAACGGGAAACCTACGAGCAGTACTTC.

The V call is TRBV7-9, the J call TRBJ2-1; 9 bases match TRBD2. CDR3 size: 15 residues. Germline trimming cut 1 base from V and 4 bases from J; bases unmatched to any gene: 2. The germline gives CDR1 SEHNR, CDR2 FQNEAQ (reference sequence). The CDR3 protein is CASSLVAGVYNEQFF. The CDR3 DNA follows: TGTGCCAGCAGCTTAGTAGCGGGAGTGTACAATGAGCAGTTCTTC. The complete variable domain, with remaining parts taken from reference TRBV7-9 and TRBJ2-1, reads DTGVSQNPRHKITKRGQNVTFRCDPISEHNRLYWYRQTLGQGPEFLTYFQNEAQLEKSRLLSDRFSAERPKGSFSTLEIQRTEQGDSAMYLCASSLVAGVYNEQFFGPGTRLTVL.

The V call is TRBV18, the J call TRBJ2-5, with 8 bases fitting TRBD2. From germline, CDR1 is KGHSH and CDR2 LQKENI. The CDR3 has 15 residues. With V trimmed by 6 bases and J by 5 bases, 11 bases remained unmatched. DNA of the CDR3: TGTGCCAGCTCTTCCCCGGGAGGGCCGCGGGAGACCCAGTACTTC. Translation gives CASSSPGGPRETQYF.

V and J are TRBV4-1 and TRBJ1-2; 9 nucleotides match TRBD1. After removal of 3 bases from V and 4 bases from J, the junction contained 9 bases not matched to a gene. The germline V gene has CDR1 MGHRA and CDR2 YSYEKL. The CDR3 runs to 16 residues. CDR3 in amino acids: CASSHPSGQGSYGYTF. The CDR3 bases are TGCGCCAGCAGCCATCCCTCCGGACAGGGGAGCTATGGCTACACCTTC.

This clone was recorded only once. V gene TRBV7-8 combines with J gene TRBJ2-1; D call uncertain. V shed 2 bases and J shed 1 base, with 6 bases lying between them. There are 14 residues in the CDR3. From germline, CDR1 is SGHVS and CDR2 FQNEAQ. The CDR3 sequence: CASSLPGSYNEQFF. The CDR3 coding sequence is TGTGCCAGCAGCTTACCCGGGTCCTACAATGAGCAGTTCTTC.

This rearrangement joins TRBV13 to TRBJ1-2; 7 positions agree with TRBD1. This CDR3 has 16 amino acids. The germline CDR1 and CDR2 sequences are PRHDT and FYEKMQ (reference sequence). V was clipped by 8 bases and J by 0 bases; unmatched bases: 12. For the CDR3, the DNA is TGTGCCAGCTTTCAGGGGGTCAGCCTAGCTAACTATGGCTACACCTTC. This gives the protein CASFQGVSLANYGYTF. The full variable domain, with the rest looked up from reference TRBV13 and TRBJ1-2, is AAGVIQSPRHLIKEKRETATLKCYPIPRHDTVYWYQQGPGQDPQFLISFYEKMQSDKGSIPDRFSAQQFSDYHSELNMSSLELGDSALYFCASFQGVSLANYGYTFGSGTRLTVV.

As DNA, the CDR3 is TGTGCCAGCAGTGACTCGGGGACAGGGCAAGGCTACACCTTC. This translates into CASSDSGTGQGYTF. The chain uses TRBV6-4 and TRBJ1-2; 9 bases match TRBD1. This CDR3 is 14 amino acids long. CDR1 and CDR2 from the germline V gene are MRHNA and SNTAGT. Trimming at V came to 0 bases and at J to 8 bases, leaving 4 bases not matched to a gene.

This sequence joins TRBV5-4 and TRBJ1-5, with D possibly TRBD1 on 5 matching bases. This CDR3 has 12 amino acids. Germline-derived CDR1 and CDR2 are SGHNT and YYREEE (reference sequence). Trimming left V 4 bases short and J 6 bases short, with 8 bases between. CDR3 DNA sequence: TGTGCCAGCAGCATGGACACTCAGCCCCAGCATTTT. Its protein product is CASSMDTQPQHF.

This chain uses TRBV2 with TRBJ1-5, with D uncertain. CDR1 is SNHLY and CDR2 is FYNNEI in the germline V gene. V lost 2 bases to trimming and J lost 6 bases, with 5 bases between them. The CDR3 runs to 12 residues. CDR3 DNA sequence: TGTGCCAGCAGTGAATCGGTTCAGCCCCAGCATTTT. As protein: CASSESVQPQHF.

The V call is TRBV7-9, the J call TRBJ2-5; unclear D gene. Trimming cost V 5 bases and J 0 bases, with 10 bases left between them. Germline V gene lookup returns CDR1 SEHNR and CDR2 FQNEAQ (reference sequence). This CDR3 contains 14 residues. CDR3 sequence (DNA): TGTGCCAGCAGCGCGAACGAGAACCAAGAGACCCAGTACTTC. Protein product: CASSANENQETQYF.

J is TRBJ1-1 and V is TRBV15, with D unresolved. There are 15 residues in the CDR3. Trimming pared 0 bases from V and 4 bases from J, leaving 12 bases between. Germline values: CDR1 LNHNV, CDR2 YYDKDF (reference sequence). The CDR3 loop is CATSRDQEGSTEAFF. CDR3 nucleotide sequence: TGTGCCACCAGCAGAGATCAAGAGGGATCCACTGAAGCTTTCTTT. Combining the CDR3 with reference TRBV15 and TRBJ1-1 gives the whole variable domain DAMVIQNPRYQVTQFGKPVTLSCSQTLNHNVMYWYQQKSSQAPKLLFHYYDKDFNNEADTPDNFQSRRPNTSFCFLDIRSPGLGDTAMYLCATSRDQEGSTEAFFGQGTRLTVV.

This chain connects TRBV7-6 to TRBJ2-1, with TRBD2 identical over 11 bases. Germline trimming cut 4 bases from V and 6 bases from J; bases unmatched to any gene: 2. The germline V gene encodes CDR1 SGHVS and CDR2 FNYEAQ. The length of the CDR3 is 14 residues. CDR3 in amino acids: CASSSGTSGNEQFF. DNA for the CDR3: TGTGCCAGCAGCTCCGGGACTAGCGGCAATGAGCAGTTCTTC. The complete variable domain, with remaining parts taken from reference TRBV7-6 and TRBJ2-1, reads GAGVSQSPRYKVTKRGQDVALRCDPISGHVSLYWYRQALGQGPEFLTYFNYEAQQDKSGLPNDRFSAERPEGSISTLTIQRTEQRDSAMYRCASSSGTSGNEQFFGPGTRLTVL.

This chain's CDR3 is CASRAGTAIPYEQYF. As DNA, the CDR3 is TGTGCCAGCAGGGCCGGGACAGCCATCCCCTACGAGCAGTACTTC. This chain links TRBV7-9 with TRBJ2-7; TRBD1 matches 7 bases. The germline V gene encodes CDR1 SEHNR and CDR2 FQNEAQ (reference sequence). The CDR3 covers 15 residues. Losses at the gene ends were 6 bases for V and 2 bases for J; bases not matched to a gene: 10.

The CDR3 here is CASSLAGGVQYGPISYNEQFF. The DNA of the CDR3 is TGCGCCAGCAGCTTGGCCGGGGGAGTCCAATATGGCCCCATCTCCTACAATGAGCAGTTCTTC. The chain combines TRBV5-1 with TRBJ2-1, with a possible D match to TRBD2 (6 bases). V lost 0 bases to trimming and J lost 0 bases, with 25 bases between them. The CDR3 has 21 residues. Germline V gene lookup returns CDR1 SGHRS and CDR2 YFSETQ.

This chain uses TRBV11-3 with TRBJ1-2, with a tentative D call TRBD1 (6 bases). The CDR3 is 13 residues long. V was shortened by 5 bases and J by 2 bases, with 9 bases between the two germline ends. Germline CDR1 is SGHNT and CDR2 is YENEEA. CDR3 bases: TGTGCCAGCAGCCCCGACAGGAACTATGGCTACACCTTC. It is translated as CASSPDRNYGYTF. The variable domain in full, completed from reference TRBV11-3 and TRBJ1-2, reads EAGVVQSPRYKIIEKKQPVAFWCNPISGHNTLYWYLQNLGQGPELLIRYENEEAVDDSQLPKDRFSAERLKGVDSTLKIQPAELGDSAVYLCASSPDRNYGYTFGSGTRLTVV.

V is TRBV5-4 and J is TRBJ2-1; tentative D call: TRBD2 (5 bases). Germline values: CDR1 SGHNT, CDR2 YYREEE (reference sequence). V lost 4 bases and J 9 bases, leaving 14 bases between the germline ends. The CDR3 loop spans 13 amino acids. CDR3 nucleotides: TGTGCCAGCAGCCCGCCGGGATTGGTTGAGCAGTTCTTC. Translating it yields CASSPPGLVEQFF.

The CDR3 region is CASSPPPAGYNEQFF. The CDR3 nucleotides are TGTGCCAGCTCACCACCACCGGCAGGATACAATGAGCAGTTCTTC. The V call is TRBV18, the J call TRBJ2-1; D call uncertain. This CDR3 comprises 15 residues. Germline V gene lookup returns CDR1 KGHSH and CDR2 LQKENI. V lost 0 bases to trimming and J lost 4 bases, with 10 bases between them.

The chain links TRBV9 to TRBJ2-1; 7 bases are shared with TRBD2. With V trimmed by 0 bases and J by 4 bases, 4 bases remained unmatched. The CDR3 covers 15 residues. CDR1 SGDLS and CDR2 YYNGEE come from the germline V gene. The CDR3 DNA sequence: TGTGCCAGCAGCGTAGATGCGGGAGTTTACAATGAGCAGTTCTTC. Translation: CASSVDAGVYNEQFF. Full variable domain (outside the CDR3, taken from reference TRBV9 and TRBJ2-1): DSGVTQTPKHLITATGQRVTLRCSPRSGDLSVYWYQQSLDQGLQFLIQYYNGEERAKGNILERFSAQQFPDLHSELNLSSLELGDSALYFCASSVDAGVYNEQFFGPGTRLTVL.

In its sample, this clone was seen once. The chain combines TRBV10-2 with TRBJ2-3, with a possible D match to TRBD1 (5 bases). V was pared by 2 bases and J by 11 bases, with 14 bases between. CDR1 WSHSY and CDR2 SAAADI come from the germline V gene. The CDR3 is made up of 13 amino acids. The chain's CDR3 is CASSEGQGAQQYF. The CDR3 nucleotides are TGCGCCAGCAGTGAGGGTCAGGGCGCACAGCAGTATTTT.

The rearrangement uses TRBV27 and TRBJ2-7, with 8 bases fitting TRBD2. Germline V gene data show CDR1 as MNHEY and CDR2 as SMNVEV (reference sequence). This CDR3 is 12 amino acids long. Trimming took 4 bases from V and 9 from J; bases not matched to a gene: 5. CDR3 sequence: CASSSWTSPQYF. In DNA form, the CDR3 reads TGTGCCAGCAGTTCCTGGACTAGCCCGCAGTACTTC.

This clone was seen once. The V call is TRBV7-9, the J call TRBJ2-2; 10 bases agree with TRBD2. The CDR3 is made up of 16 amino acids. Unmatched junction bases numbered 4, after V lost 2 bases and J lost 4 bases. In germline, CDR1 is SEHNR, CDR2 FQNEAQ (reference sequence). CDR3 sequence reads: CASSLPGLAPTGELFF. CDR3 in DNA: TGTGCCAGCAGCTTACCGGGACTAGCGCCCACCGGGGAGCTGTTTTTT.

Only one count was recorded for this clone. The chain employs TRBV7-9 and TRBJ2-3, with 7 bases lining up with TRBD1. Germline assignment: CDR1 SEHNR and CDR2 FQNEAQ (reference sequence). Trimming took 5 bases from V and 2 from J; bases not matched to a gene: 7. The CDR3 extends over 15 amino acids. The CDR3 loop is CASSPPGTDTDTQYF. As DNA, the CDR3 is TGTGCCAGCAGCCCCCCCGGGACAGACACAGATACGCAGTATTTT.

J is TRBJ2-1 and V is TRBV28, with 10 nucleotides matching TRBD2. The CDR3 runs 15 residues. Germline CDR1 is MDHEN and CDR2 is SYDVKM. The V and J ends lost 4 bases and 4 bases, in that order; junction bases with no gene match: 4. The CDR3 DNA reads as TGTGCCAGCAGTTCACCGGGACTAGCGTACAATGAGCAGTTCTTC. Protein: CASSSPGLAYNEQFF.

The gene calls are TRBV7-9 and TRBJ2-7, with 7 nucleotides matching TRBD1. The CDR3 contains 14 residues. J lost 2 bases, V lost 4 bases, and 5 bases had no gene match. CDR1 and CDR2 from the germline V gene are SEHNR and FQNEAQ (reference sequence). The CDR3 is CASSWGQNTYEQYF. CDR3 nucleotide sequence: TGTGCCAGCAGCTGGGGACAGAACACCTACGAGCAGTACTTC. The complete variable domain, with remaining parts taken from reference TRBV7-9 and TRBJ2-7, reads DTGVSQNPRHKITKRGQNVTFRCDPISEHNRLYWYRQTLGQGPEFLTYFQNEAQLEKSRLLSDRFSAERPKGSFSTLEIQRTEQGDSAMYLCASSWGQNTYEQYFGPGTRLTVT.